What follows are 22 T cell receptor beta chains derived from one specimen sequenced in a study of blood T cell repertoires in COVID-19 (dated by TCRdb to about 2020). Library preparation was by the immunoSEQ multiplex PCR assay. TCRdb re-hosts the immuneACCESS table, in-frame sequences only. Its copies lack some clones; in the studies checked, an unresolved V gene accounts for under half of them, and the cause for the rest is not known. Across this sample there are 120,000 to 150,000 clones, with 75% to 90% seen only once. 6.5% to 9.5% of the sample comes from the top ten. The sequencing sample was made of peripheral blood. These receptors came from a woman aged 60 to 75 with COVID-19, enrolled during active disease.

This chain uses TRBV7-9 with TRBJ2-7; D might be TRBD2 (6 bases). The CDR3 loop spans 15 amino acids. Germline lookup yields CDR1 SEHNR and CDR2 FQNEAQ (reference sequence). Trimming removed 1 base at V and 4 bases at J, with 14 bases between. This CDR3 reads CASSLGRDGGYEQYF. The CDR3 region has the DNA TGTGCCAGCAGCTTAGGTAGGGACGGGGGTTACGAGCAGTACTTC.

The chain is built from TRBV24-1 and TRBJ1-1; 12 bases map to TRBD1. Germline V gives CDR1 KGHDR, CDR2 SFDVKD. The J segment lost 8 bases and the V segment lost 4 bases, leaving 13 bases of the junction unmatched. The CDR3 loop spans 17 amino acids. CDR3 nucleotides: TGTGCCACCAGTGAAAACCCCCGGGACAGGGGGCTACGCGAAGCTTTCTTT. Encoded protein: CATSENPRDRGLREAFF.

V and J are TRBV28 and TRBJ1-2; TRBD1 aligns across 7 bases. CDR1 is MDHEN and CDR2 is SYDVKM in the germline V gene. V lost 6 bases, J lost 6 bases, and 7 bases stayed unmatched. There are 13 residues in the CDR3. The CDR3 DNA reads TGTGCCAGCAGGCAAGGGGGCAGGGATGGCTACACCTTC. Protein product: CASRQGGRDGYTF.

The rearrangement joins TRBV27 to TRBJ2-2; tentatively, D is TRBD2 (6 bases). Germline lookup yields CDR1 MNHEY and CDR2 SMNVEV (reference sequence). The V and J ends lost 2 bases and 4 bases respectively, with 14 bases between them. The CDR3 runs 16 residues. Here the CDR3 DNA reads TGTGCCAGCAGTTTAGACCTGTTCGGGGGCACCGGGGAGCTGTTTTTT. It specifies CASSLDLFGGTGELFF.

This clone turned up a few times. The chain employs TRBV5-1 and TRBJ1-2; 8 positions agree with TRBD1. V shed 4 bases, J shed 4 bases, and the junction held 12 bases outside the gene matches. Germline loops: CDR1 SGHRS, CDR2 YFSETQ. The CDR3 contains 16 residues. CDR3 sequence: CASSQNSGQGVYGYTF. DNA for the CDR3: TGCGCCAGCAGCCAAAATAGTGGACAGGGAGTCTATGGCTACACCTTC.

The V gene is TRBV4-1, the J gene TRBJ2-7, with TRBD1 matching over 7 bases. Germline CDR1 reads MGHRA; CDR2 reads YSYEKL. The CDR3 runs to 16 residues. V gave up 0 bases and J gave up 0 bases; unmatched junction bases: 5. The CDR3 bases are TGCGCCAGCAGCCAAGATTACAGGGGTAACTCCTACGAGCAGTACTTC. This codes for CASSQDYRGNSYEQYF.

The chain joins TRBV30 to TRBJ1-4; 8 bases map to TRBD1. This CDR3 is 12 amino acids long. Germline trimming cut 6 bases from V and 7 bases from J; bases unmatched to any gene: 4. Germline V CDR1 and CDR2: GTSNPN, SVGIG (reference sequence). CDR3 sequence (DNA): TGTGCCTGCCAGGGGGCCAGTGAAAAACTGTTTTTT. Its protein product is CACQGASEKLFF.

V usage is TRBV9 and J usage is TRBJ2-2; 7 bases fit TRBD1. This CDR3 is built from 16 residues. The J segment lost 5 bases and the V segment lost 3 bases, leaving 10 bases of the junction unmatched. Germline V lookup: CDR1 SGDLS, CDR2 YYNGEE. The CDR3 sequence is CASSGDRDSSTGELFF. DNA of the CDR3: TGTGCCAGCAGCGGAGACCGGGACAGCAGTACCGGGGAGCTGTTTTTT.

This clone has only one observation. J is TRBJ1-2 and V is TRBV20-1; D uncertain. Trimming cost V 5 bases and J 6 bases, with 4 bases left between them. Germline V gene lookup returns CDR1 DFQATT and CDR2 SNEGSKA (reference sequence). CDR3 length: 9 amino acids. The CDR3 loop is CSARDGYTF. The CDR3 DNA reads as TGCAGTGCTCGGGATGGCTACACCTTC.

This sequence joins TRBV7-9 and TRBJ2-7; 7 nucleotides agree with TRBD1. CDR3 length: 14 amino acids. Germline V lookup: CDR1 SEHNR, CDR2 FQNEAQ (reference sequence). Trimming took 4 bases from V and 2 from J; bases not matched to a gene: 5. CDR3 sequence: CASSSPGQTYEQYF. CDR3 nucleotides: TGTGCCAGCAGCTCTCCGGGACAGACCTACGAGCAGTACTTC.

This clone was found a few times. The chain recombines TRBV19 with TRBJ1-2; the D gene is possibly TRBD1 (6 bases). Trimming took off 7 bases at V and 2 bases at J, with 14 bases between the two ends. Looked up from germline, CDR1 is LNHDA and CDR2 is SQIVND (reference sequence). This CDR3 is 14 amino acids long. CDR3 nucleotide sequence: TGTGCCAGTATTTCTTGGGGGCAGAACTATGGCTACACCTTC. This translates into CASISWGQNYGYTF. The full variable domain, rest sourced from reference TRBV19 and TRBJ1-2, is DGGITQSPKYLFRKEGQNVTLSCEQNLNHDAMYWYRQDPGQGLRLIYYSQIVNDFQKGDIAEGYSVSREKKESFPLTVTSAQKNPTAFYLCASISWGQNYGYTFGSGTRLTVV.

The gene calls are TRBV18 and TRBJ2-3; 7 nucleotides agree with TRBD2. The CDR3 length is 14 residues. V was clipped by 2 bases and J by 3 bases; unmatched bases: 2. Germline V gene sequence: CDR1 KGHSH, CDR2 LQKENI. As DNA, the CDR3 is TGTGCCAGCTCACCAGGGGAGGGAACAGATACGCAGTATTTT. This translates into CASSPGEGTDTQYF.

CDR3 in amino acids: CASSVGGQKNIQYF. The CDR3 bases are TGTGCCAGCAGCGTAGGGGGACAGAAAAACATTCAGTACTTC. V is TRBV9 and J is TRBJ2-4, with 7 bases that match TRBD1. Trimming at V came to 0 bases and at J to 4 bases, leaving 1 base not matched to a gene. The germline V gene encodes CDR1 SGDLS and CDR2 YYNGEE. The CDR3 totals 14 residues.

V is TRBV5-4 and J is TRBJ2-5, with TRBD1 as a possible D gene (6 bases). CDR3 length: 17 amino acids. Trimming left V 2 bases short and J 2 bases short, with 19 bases between. Germline V gene lookup returns CDR1 SGHNT and CDR2 YYREEE (reference sequence). CDR3 sequence: CASSFFTFGTKQETQYF. In nucleotides, the CDR3 is TGTGCCAGCAGCTTTTTTACCTTTGGGACAAAGCAAGAGACCCAGTACTTC.

This clone showed up just once. This chain joins TRBV11-2 and TRBJ1-1; D unresolved. This CDR3 has 13 residues. Deletions cut 6 bases from V and 5 bases from J, with 13 bases between. Germline V CDR1 and CDR2: SGHAT, FQNNGV. The CDR3 sequence is CASSSEVRTEAFF. CDR3 coding DNA: TGTGCCAGCAGTTCGGAGGTGAGGACTGAAGCTTTCTTT. Full variable domain (remainder filled in from reference TRBV11-2 and TRBJ1-1): EAGVAQSPRYKIIEKRQSVAFWCNPISGHATLYWYQQILGQGPKLLIQFQNNGVVDDSQLPKDRFSAERLKGVDSTLKIQPAKLEDSAVYLCASSSEVRTEAFFGQGTRLTVV.

V gene TRBV10-3 combines with J gene TRBJ2-6; 7 bases agree with TRBD1. CDR1 and CDR2 (germline): ENHRY, SYGVKD. V lost 1 base and J lost 0; bases outside the gene matches: 3. This CDR3 region has 17 residues. CDR3 amino acids: CAISEFEGASGANVLTF. DNA of the CDR3: TGTGCCATCAGTGAGTTTGAGGGGGCCTCTGGGGCCAACGTCCTGACTTTC.

This chain links TRBV7-8 with TRBJ1-5, with D perhaps TRBD1 (6 bases). The ends were cut back, 3 bases at V and 6 bases at J, with 18 bases in the middle. This CDR3 spans 16 amino acids. Germline-derived CDR1 and CDR2 are SGHVS and FQNEAQ. CDR3: CASSFGATGTGQPQHF. CDR3 nucleotide sequence: TGTGCCAGCAGCTTTGGGGCTACAGGGACGGGTCAGCCCCAGCATTTT.

The chain employs TRBV18 and TRBJ2-7, with 10 bases lining up with TRBD2. The J segment lost 4 bases and the V segment lost 6 bases, leaving 9 bases of the junction unmatched. Germline CDR1 and CDR2: KGHSH and LQKENI. CDR3 size: 15 residues. The CDR3 loop reads CASSRSSGSLYEQYF. The CDR3 nucleotides read TGTGCCAGCTCCCGTTCTAGCGGGAGTCTATACGAGCAGTACTTC.

This rearrangement joins TRBV5-8 to TRBJ1-1, with 7 bases identical to TRBD1. Germline loops: CDR1 SGHTS, CDR2 YDEGEE. The CDR3 has 13 amino acids. Trimming removed 3 bases from V and 8 bases from J; junction bases left unmatched: 7. DNA for the CDR3: TGTGCCAGCAGCTCTTTAATGACAGGGGAAGCTTTCTTT. It encodes CASSSLMTGEAFF.

This clone appeared a single time. The CDR3 protein is CATSATSAAAQYF. CDR3 in DNA: TGTGCCACCAGTGCTACTAGCGCAGCTGCGCAGTATTTT. The V and J genes are TRBV24-1 and TRBJ2-3; 7 bases agree with TRBD2. After removal of 5 bases from V and 10 bases from J, the junction contained 8 bases not matched to a gene. The germline gives CDR1 KGHDR, CDR2 SFDVKD. This CDR3 has 13 residues.

The chain employs TRBV5-1 and TRBJ2-2; tentatively, D is TRBD1 (6 bases). V dropped 4 bases and J dropped 3 bases, with 13 bases sitting between them. This CDR3 has 15 amino acids. The germline CDR1 and CDR2 sequences are SGHRS and YFSETQ. This CDR3 is CASSPGTLDTGELFF. DNA for the CDR3: TGCGCCAGCAGCCCCGGGACACTGGACACCGGGGAGCTGTTTTTT.

V gene TRBV6-5 combines with J gene TRBJ2-3, with D perhaps matching TRBD1 (6 bases). There are 15 residues in the CDR3. Trimming pared 4 bases from V and 0 bases from J, leaving 11 bases between. Germline lookup yields CDR1 MNHEY and CDR2 SVGAGI. The CDR3 DNA sequence: TGTGCCAGCAGTTCAGGGGTTCCTAGCACAGATACGCAGTATTTT. Protein product: CASSSGVPSTDTQYF.